This entry lists 27 T cell receptor beta chains sequenced from one sample in a study of CD8 T cells in Susac syndrome. Reverse transcription of roughly 0.5 to 1 ug RNA used random hexamers. TCRdb used MiXCR to reprocess the immunoSEQ multiplex PCR reads, holding one entry per CDR3 protein. Here the sample spans about 160,000 distinct CDR3 sequences, approximately 95% being singletons. Sequenced material: CD4+ T cells from PBMCs. The receptors stem from a human donor with multiple sclerosis.

The chain combines TRBV30 with TRBJ1-1; D might be TRBD1 (5 bases). The CDR3 extends over 12 amino acids. V shed 8 bases and J shed 1 base, with 11 bases lying between them. Looked up from germline, CDR1 is GTSNPN and CDR2 is SVGIG (reference sequence). This CDR3 is CAGRVGNTEAFF. Here the CDR3 DNA reads TGTGCCGGCAGGGTGGGGAACACTGAAGCTTTCTTT.

J is TRBJ2-1 and V is TRBV5-4; no definite D call. CDR1 is SGHNT and CDR2 is YYREEE in the germline V gene (reference sequence). This CDR3 comprises 14 residues. V was shortened by 2 bases and J by 5 bases, with 11 bases between the two germline ends. CDR3 nucleotides: TGTGCCAGCAGCTTCCGAGCCAGAGACAATGAGCAGTTCTTC. It translates to CASSFRARDNEQFF.

V usage is TRBV29-1 and J usage is TRBJ1-1; possibly TRBD1 for D (5 bases). Germline loops: CDR1 SQVTM, CDR2 ANQGSEA. V was trimmed by 3 bases and J by 5 bases, leaving 13 bases between them. The CDR3 is 13 amino acids. The CDR3 loop reads CSVDGVGETEAFF. The CDR3 region has the DNA TGCAGCGTTGATGGTGTGGGGGAAACTGAAGCTTTCTTT.

This sequence joins TRBV6-5 and TRBJ2-2; D ambiguous. Trimming shortened V by 2 bases and J by 5 bases, and 6 bases separated the two germline ends. The CDR3 has 13 amino acids. CDR1 is MNHEY, CDR2 SVGAGI, per germline. CDR3 sequence (DNA): TGTGCCAGCAGTTACAGTGGAACCGGGGAGCTGTTTTTT. Encoded protein: CASSYSGTGELFF.

This clonotype was detected only once. The chain links TRBV29-1 to TRBJ1-1, with D maybe TRBD1 (5 bases). CDR3 length equals 14 residues. Germline V gene data show CDR1 as SQVTM and CDR2 as ANQGSEA. V was cut by 5 bases and J by 5 bases, with 18 bases left in between. CDR3 DNA: TGCAGCGTTTCGGGGCTCACGTTGGGGACTGAAGCTTTCTTT. This codes for CSVSGLTLGTEAFF.

The chain is built from TRBV5-4 and TRBJ2-3; D perhaps matches TRBD2 (6 bases). This CDR3 region has 14 residues. Germline CDR1 and CDR2: SGHNT and YYREEE (reference sequence). Trimming cost V 4 bases and J 1 base, with 10 bases left between them. The CDR3 region has the DNA TGTGCCAGCAGCCAGGACTACCGCACAGATACGCAGTATTTT. Its protein is CASSQDYRTDTQYF.

V gene TRBV29-1 combines with J gene TRBJ2-3, with a possible D match to TRBD2 (7 bases). V was shortened by 8 bases and J by 6 bases, with 18 bases between the two germline ends. Germline CDR1 and CDR2: SQVTM and ANQGSEA. This CDR3 is built from 13 residues. The CDR3 spells CSSMGGASDTQYF. The CDR3 DNA reads TGCAGCAGTATGGGGGGGGCGAGCGATACGCAGTATTTT.

CDR3 loop: CASSRQGSGRGTDTQYF. The CDR3 region has the DNA TGTGCCAGCAGCCGCCAGGGTAGCGGGAGGGGCACAGATACGCAGTATTTT. V is TRBV7-2 and J is TRBJ2-3; 11 nucleotides line up with TRBD2. The germline V gene has CDR1 SGHTA and CDR2 FQGNSA. This CDR3 spans 17 amino acids. Trimming removed 5 bases from V and 1 base from J; junction bases left unmatched: 8.

This clonotype appeared a few times. J is TRBJ1-5 and V is TRBV19; 8 nucleotides agree with TRBD1. The germline V gene has CDR1 LNHDA and CDR2 SQIVND (reference sequence). The V segment lost 5 bases and the J segment 4 bases; nucleotides outside the gene matches: 4. This CDR3 spans 14 amino acids. The CDR3, as DNA: TGTGCCAGTAGTTTAGGACAGGGTAATCAGCCCCAGCATTTT. It yields the protein CASSLGQGNQPQHF.

The J gene is TRBJ1-2, the V gene TRBV12-3 or TRBV12-4; unclear D gene. V was cut by 4 bases and J by 7 bases, with 19 bases left in between. The CDR3 spans 15 residues. Written as DNA, the CDR3 is TGTGCCAGCAGTTATCGGGCCGGGAATAGTGGTGGCTACACCTTC. Its protein is CASSYRAGNSGGYTF.

This clonotype occurred once. J is TRBJ2-7 and V is TRBV25-1; 10 bases fit TRBD1. The CDR3 consists of 13 residues. J lost 2 bases, V lost 8 bases, and 3 bases had no gene match. The V gene's germline CDR1 is MGHDK and CDR2 SYGVNS. CDR3 bases: TGTGCCAGCGTAGGACAGGGGGCCTACGAGCAGTACTTC. It specifies CASVGQGAYEQYF.

The genes are TRBV5-1 and TRBJ1-4; D remains unclear. Trimming cost V 4 bases and J 8 bases, with 12 bases left between them. Germline values: CDR1 SGHRS, CDR2 YFSETQ. CDR3 size: 13 residues. CDR3 sequence (DNA): TGCGCCAGCAGCCGCGACCTGGAGGAAAAACTGTTTTTT. This translates into CASSRDLEEKLFF. Together with reference TRBV5-1 and TRBJ1-4, the CDR3 gives the full variable domain: KAGVTQTPRYLIKTRGQQVTLSCSPISGHRSVSWYQQTPGQGLQFLFEYFSETQRNKGNFPGRFSGRQFSNSRSEMNVSTLELGDSALYLCASSRDLEEKLFFGSGTQLSVL.

The chain recombines TRBV6-1 with TRBJ2-3, with D perhaps given as TRBD1 or TRBD2 (5 bases each). In germline, CDR1 is MNHNS, CDR2 SASEGT. V was shortened by 6 bases and J by 6 bases, with 22 bases between the two germline ends. This CDR3 has 16 amino acids. The CDR3 region is CASRPNRDPLWDTQYF. The DNA for the CDR3 is TGTGCCAGCAGACCAAACCGGGACCCCCTTTGGGATACGCAGTATTTT.

The chain employs TRBV2 and TRBJ1-5; 8 positions agree with TRBD1. CDR1 SNHLY and CDR2 FYNNEI come from the germline V gene. The V and J ends lost 7 bases and 7 bases, in that order; junction bases with no gene match: 12. This CDR3 is built from 15 residues. Here the CDR3 DNA reads TGTGCCAGCAACCCGGGGACAGGCTTTGGACAGCCCCAGCATTTT. Protein: CASNPGTGFGQPQHF.

V usage is TRBV5-4 and J usage is TRBJ2-5; 9 bases are shared with TRBD1. The CDR3 length is 15 residues. V was pared by 4 bases and J by 2 bases, with 6 bases of the junction left unmatched. The germline V gene encodes CDR1 SGHNT and CDR2 YYREEE (reference sequence). The CDR3 region is CASSLLDRGQETQYF. CDR3 sequence (DNA): TGTGCCAGCAGCCTCCTGGACAGGGGACAAGAGACCCAGTACTTC.

This chain uses TRBV5-1 with TRBJ2-4; possibly TRBD2 for D (5 bases). The V end was cut by 7 bases, the J end by 0 bases, with 14 bases between. The CDR3 consists of 15 residues. The germline gives CDR1 SGHRS, CDR2 YFSETQ. The CDR3: CASSPSGIAKNIQYF. The CDR3 DNA follows: TGCGCCAGCTCCCCTTCCGGGATAGCCAAAAACATTCAGTACTTC. Supplemented by reference TRBV5-1 and TRBJ2-4, the full variable domain reads KAGVTQTPRYLIKTRGQQVTLSCSPISGHRSVSWYQQTPGQGLQFLFEYFSETQRNKGNFPGRFSGRQFSNSRSEMNVSTLELGDSALYLCASSPSGIAKNIQYFGAGTRLSVL.

The chain links TRBV5-8 to TRBJ2-1; D unresolved. CDR1 and CDR2 from the germline V gene are SGHTS and YDEGEE. The CDR3 loop spans 11 amino acids. V lost 6 bases to trimming and J lost 9 bases, with 10 bases between them. The CDR3 region has the DNA TGTGCCAGCACTCGTGCTGTTGAGCAGTTCTTC. Its protein is CASTRAVEQFF.

The gene calls are TRBV15 and TRBJ1-5; TRBD1 matches 8 bases. Trimming removed 5 bases from V and 7 bases from J; junction bases left unmatched: 10. This CDR3 has 15 amino acids. Per germline, CDR1 LNHNV and CDR2 YYDKDF (reference sequence). The CDR3 loop is CATSPRDRKEQPQHF. CDR3 DNA: TGTGCCACCAGCCCTCGGGACAGGAAGGAACAGCCCCAGCATTTT.

The chain couples TRBV5-4 to TRBJ2-5; D may match TRBD1 or TRBD2 (6 bases each). CDR3 length: 13 amino acids. CDR1 is SGHNT, CDR2 YYREEE, per germline (reference sequence). V was cut by 5 bases and J by 2 bases, with 10 bases left in between. The CDR3 nucleotides are TGTGCCAGCAGGCAGGGGACTCAAGAGACCCAGTACTTC. Its translation is CASRQGTQETQYF.

The rearrangement uses TRBV27 and TRBJ2-7; unclear D gene. V dropped 7 bases and J dropped 5 bases, with 9 bases sitting between them. Per the germline V gene, CDR1 is MNHEY and CDR2 is SMNVEV (reference sequence). The CDR3 contains 11 residues. CDR3 bases: TGTGCCAGCAAGAATTTCCACGAGCAGTACTTC. Translating it yields CASKNFHEQYF.

The chain joins TRBV3-1 to TRBJ1-1; D not resolved. Germline V CDR1 and CDR2: LGHDT, YNNKEL (reference sequence). This CDR3 contains 12 residues. V was cut by 2 bases and J by 4 bases, with 5 bases left in between. The CDR3 nucleotides read TGTGCCAGCAGCCAAACCCCCACTGAAGCTTTCTTT. Translation: CASSQTPTEAFF.

The chain couples TRBV29-1 to TRBJ1-4; no firm D call. This CDR3 has 13 amino acids. V lost 3 bases and J 2 bases, leaving 7 bases between the germline ends. Per the germline V gene, CDR1 is SQVTM and CDR2 is ANQGSEA. Written as DNA, the CDR3 is TGCAGCGTTGAGGGTGCGACTAATGAAAAACTGTTTTTT. It yields the protein CSVEGATNEKLFF.

This sequence joins TRBV9 and TRBJ1-1; TRBD1 is a possible D gene (5 bases). Germline V gene data show CDR1 as SGDLS and CDR2 as YYNGEE. The CDR3 sequence is 14 residues long. The V end lost 0 bases, the J end lost 6 bases, and 12 bases lay between the germline ends. The CDR3 nucleotides read TGTGCCAGCAGCGTAGACCCAGGGTACGCTGAAGCTTTCTTT. Residues: CASSVDPGYAEAFF. The full variable domain, with the rest looked up from reference TRBV9 and TRBJ1-1, is DSGVTQTPKHLITATGQRVTLRCSPRSGDLSVYWYQQSLDQGLQFLIQYYNGEERAKGNILERFSAQQFPDLHSELNLSSLELGDSALYFCASSVDPGYAEAFFGQGTRLTVV.

The chain couples TRBV5-6 to TRBJ1-5, with D perhaps matching TRBD1 (5 bases). The germline gives CDR1 SGHDT, CDR2 YYEEEE. The CDR3 is made up of 15 amino acids. V was pared by 5 bases and J by 0 bases, with 12 bases between. The CDR3 sequence is CASRVWGYSNQPQHF. The CDR3 region has the DNA TGTGCCAGCAGGGTATGGGGGTATAGCAATCAGCCCCAGCATTTT.

This chain uses TRBV19 with TRBJ2-5; the D gene is possibly TRBD2 (6 bases). Trimming removed 3 bases from V and 2 bases from J, with 7 bases in between. The CDR3 contains 13 residues. Looked up from germline, CDR1 is LNHDA and CDR2 is SQIVND (reference sequence). The CDR3 bases are TGTGCCAGTAGTATGGGACTTCAAGAGACCCAGTACTTC. Translating gives CASSMGLQETQYF. Full variable domain (outside the CDR3, taken from reference TRBV19 and TRBJ2-5): DGGITQSPKYLFRKEGQNVTLSCEQNLNHDAMYWYRQDPGQGLRLIYYSQIVNDFQKGDIAEGYSVSREKKESFPLTVTSAQKNPTAFYLCASSMGLQETQYFGPGTRLLVL.

The chain is built from TRBV12-3 or TRBV12-4 and TRBJ1-1; perhaps TRBD1 as D (5 bases). V was shortened by 3 bases and J by 7 bases, with 15 bases between the two germline ends. CDR3 length: 14 amino acids. The CDR3 DNA reads as TGTGCCAGCAGTTTCTTCGGGGGGGTTATTGAAGCTTTCTTT. Translated, it gives CASSFFGGVIEAFF.

J is TRBJ2-7 and V is TRBV12-3 or TRBV12-4; no definite D call. V lost 3 bases, J lost 4 bases, and 13 bases lay in between. The CDR3 spans 14 residues. CDR3 DNA: TGTGCCAGCAGTTTCCTGAACAGTGGTTACGAGCAGTACTTC. It is translated as CASSFLNSGYEQYF.